Listed here are 10 T cell receptor beta chains from one sample, sequenced in a study of shared clonotypes between healthy human individuals. Produced via immunoSEQ multiplex PCR; TCRdb's table is partial and in-frame only. Counted here are around 2.5 million clones, 90% to 95% occurring once; the ten biggest clones make up around 0.4%. What was sequenced was naive CD4+ T cells from PBMCs. The subset: CD45RA+ positively selected. These receptors were obtained from a man between 18 and 35 years old in good health. Some clones in this sample may be carry-over from other donors' samples.

The rearrangement uses TRBV6-5 and TRBJ2-3, with D uncertain. Germline assignment: CDR1 MNHEY and CDR2 SVGAGI. The CDR3 contains 14 residues. The V end lost 2 bases, the J end lost 0 bases, and 6 bases lay between the germline ends. The CDR3, as DNA: TGTGCCAGCAGTTACGCGGACAGCACAGATACGCAGTATTTT. It codes for CASSYADSTDTQYF.

V gene TRBV28 combines with J gene TRBJ1-2; D is ambiguous. The CDR3 runs 15 residues. The V gene lost 7 bases and the J gene lost 5 bases, with 20 bases spanning the gap. Per germline, CDR1 MDHEN and CDR2 SYDVKM. The CDR3 is CASTKPLTQSYGYTF. Here the CDR3 DNA reads TGTGCCAGCACCAAACCCCTGACCCAATCTTATGGCTACACCTTC.

The rearrangement links TRBV7-9 to TRBJ1-1, with TRBD1 matching 12 bases. The CDR3 has 16 residues. V gave up 5 bases and J gave up 6 bases; unmatched junction bases: 10. Germline CDR1 is SEHNR and CDR2 is FQNEAQ (reference sequence). The CDR3 loop is CASSVTQGQGAAEAFF. CDR3 nucleotide sequence: TGTGCCAGCAGCGTAACCCAGGGACAGGGGGCCGCTGAAGCTTTCTTT.

The chain has TRBV5-4 and TRBJ2-3; no definite D call. Germline V CDR1 and CDR2: SGHNT, YYREEE (reference sequence). V lost 2 bases and J 5 bases, leaving 9 bases between the germline ends. The CDR3 consists of 13 residues. The CDR3 loop is CASSLRAEDTQYF. CDR3 DNA: TGTGCCAGCAGCTTACGGGCGGAAGATACGCAGTATTTT.

The CDR3 DNA sequence: TGTGCCAGCGCAAGACAGGGGGCTGGCGGGGAGCTGTTTTTT. Translation: CASARQGAGGELFF. The rearrangement uses TRBV7-9 and TRBJ2-2; 10 bases match TRBD1. CDR3 length: 14 amino acids. Germline V gene lookup returns CDR1 SEHNR and CDR2 FQNEAQ (reference sequence). Trimming at V came to 8 bases and at J to 7 bases, leaving 7 bases not matched to a gene. The whole variable domain, filled in from reference TRBV7-9 and TRBJ2-2, reads DTGVSQNPRHKITKRGQNVTFRCDPISEHNRLYWYRQTLGQGPEFLTYFQNEAQLEKSRLLSDRFSAERPKGSFSTLEIQRTEQGDSAMYLCASARQGAGGELFFGEGSRLTVL.

The V and J genes are TRBV4-3 and TRBJ2-3; D might be TRBD2 (6 bases). V gave up 0 bases and J gave up 6 bases, with 10 bases separating them. CDR3 length equals 14 residues. Germline loops: CDR1 LGHNA, CDR2 YSLEER. CDR3 DNA: TGCGCCAGCAGCCAAGAGGGACTGGGGGATACGCAGTATTTT. The encoded protein is CASSQEGLGDTQYF.

The J gene is TRBJ1-2, the V gene TRBV4-1; a weak D match, TRBD1 (6 bases). Germline V gives CDR1 MGHRA, CDR2 YSYEKL. There are 14 residues in the CDR3. V was cut by 1 base and J by 5 bases, with 11 bases left in between. The CDR3 coding sequence is TGCGCCAGCAGCCAAGGGACAGTCAGTTATGGCTACACCTTC. It is translated as CASSQGTVSYGYTF.

This sequence joins TRBV18 and TRBJ1-3; 8 nucleotides agree with TRBD1. This CDR3 is built from 16 residues. The germline gives CDR1 KGHSH, CDR2 LQKENI. J gave up 0 bases and V 6 bases, and 7 bases lay outside the gene matches. CDR3 amino acids: CASSVQGAHSGNTIYF. The CDR3 bases are TGTGCCAGCTCGGTCCAGGGGGCTCACTCTGGAAACACCATATATTTT.

V and J are TRBV4-3 and TRBJ2-1, with D perhaps TRBD2 (5 bases). In germline, CDR1 is LGHNA, CDR2 YSLEER. V shed 2 bases and J shed 0 bases, with 20 bases lying between them. The CDR3 sequence is 19 residues long. This chain's CDR3 is CASSQRPPLGAASYNEQFF. Written as DNA, the CDR3 is TGCGCCAGCAGCCAAAGGCCCCCCTTAGGAGCGGCCTCCTACAATGAGCAGTTCTTC.

The chain has TRBV6-1 and TRBJ1-2; D is uncertain. CDR3 length: 14 amino acids. The ends were cut back, 2 bases at V and 2 bases at J, with 9 bases in the middle. Per the germline V gene, CDR1 is MNHNS and CDR2 is SASEGT. CDR3 sequence reads: CASSESHRNYGYTF. CDR3 coding DNA: TGTGCCAGCAGTGAATCCCACAGAAACTATGGCTACACCTTC.